The rows below give T cell receptor beta chains drawn from one sample of a study of T cell responses to AZD1222 COVID-19 vaccine. The assay was immunoSEQ multiplex PCR, and TCRdb's table has in-frame clones only and misses some. The sample yields about 160,000 clones, approximately 92% seen once. The sample here was peripheral blood, taken on day 0 of AZD1222 vaccination. These receptors all stem from an adult in good health. CDR3s include the opening cysteine and the closing phenylalanine or tryptophan. A D gene is named only where the DNA matches it firmly. Some rows have no size entry. The others give once, few or many, or a class for an expanded clone.

clone_size	v_call	j_call	d_call	cdr3_aa	cdr3_nt
-	TRBV5-1	TRBJ2-3	-	CASSLAAGSDTQYF	TGCGCCAGCAGCTTGGCGGCGGGGTCAGATACGCAGTATTTT
-	TRBV27	TRBJ2-5	TRBD1	CASSPTLSGTGETQYF	TGTGCCAGCAGTCCTACTTTGTCCGGGACAGGGGAGACCCAGTACTTC
-	TRBV28	TRBJ2-5	-	CASSFGGDWGAQYF	TGTGCCAGCAGTTTTGGAGGGGACTGGGGGGCCCAGTACTTC
-	TRBV3-1/TRBV3-2	TRBJ1-2	-	CASSPTTANYGYTF	TGTGCCAGCAGCCCGACTACAGCTAACTATGGCTACACCTTC
-	TRBV19	TRBJ2-5	TRBD2	CASSPRTSGPQETQYF	TGTGCCAGTAGTCCAAGGACTAGCGGCCCCCAAGAGACCCAGTACTTC
-	TRBV28	TRBJ2-7	TRBD2	CASSLRIGGIPFEQYF	TGTGCCAGCAGTTTGCGTATCGGGGGGATTCCTTTCGAGCAGTACTTC
-	TRBV5-6	TRBJ1-1	-	CASSLDRLGEAFF	TGTGCCAGCAGCTTGGACAGGCTCGGTGAAGCTTTCTTT
-	TRBV7-6	TRBJ1-6	TRBD1	CASSRDRGNSPLHF	TGTGCCAGCAGTAGAGACAGGGGAAATTCACCCCTCCACTTT
-	TRBV5-5	TRBJ1-2	TRBD1	CASSFRDRGAYGYTF	TGTGCCAGCAGCTTCCGGGACAGGGGCGCCTATGGCTACACCTTC
-	TRBV27	TRBJ2-5	-	CASSMGVAQPLETQYF	TGTGCCAGCAGTATGGGGGTCGCGCAGCCCTTGGAGACCCAGTACTTC
-	TRBV12-3/TRBV12-4	TRBJ2-7	-	CASSLLSLGEQYF	TGTGCCAGCAGTTTATTATCCTTGGGCGAGCAGTACTTC
-	TRBV5-1	TRBJ2-5	-	CASSLSGGPETQYF	TGCGCCAGCAGCTTGTCCGGGGGCCCAGAGACCCAGTACTTC
-	TRBV6-2/TRBV6-3	TRBJ2-7	TRBD1	CASSYAAGGIYEQYF	TGTGCCAGCAGTTACGCGGCAGGGGGAATCTACGAGCAGTACTTC
-	TRBV5-6	TRBJ1-3	-	CASSLDSLTGNTIYF	TGTGCCAGCAGCTTGGACAGTCTAACTGGAAACACCATATATTTT
-	TRBV4-1	TRBJ1-2	-	CASSPTGTQHHGYTF	TGCGCCAGCAGCCCGACCGGGACCCAGCACCATGGCTACACCTTC
-	TRBV3-1/TRBV3-2	TRBJ2-5	TRBD2	CASTTTGGGGGTQYF	TGTGCCAGCACCACCACGGGGGGGGGCGGCGGGACCCAGTACTTC
once	TRBV6-1	TRBJ1-2	-	CASSEAYRDDGYTF	TGTGCCAGCAGTGAAGCGTACAGGGATGATGGCTACACCTTC
once	TRBV6-5	TRBJ1-4	-	CASSYSRTNEKLFF	TGTGCCAGCAGTTACTCTAGGACTAATGAAAAACTGTTTTTT
-	TRBV3-1/TRBV3-2	TRBJ2-2	TRBD1	CASSPAVGQGTGELFF	TGTGCCAGCAGCCCCGCGGTGGGACAGGGGACCGGGGAGCTGTTTTTT
once	TRBV28	TRBJ2-1	TRBD1	CASSLGDRPYNEQFF	TGTGCCAGCAGTTTGGGGGACAGACCCTACAATGAGCAGTTCTTC
-	TRBV6-5	TRBJ2-4	-	CASSYSRGAAKNIQYF	TGTGCCAGCAGTTACTCTCGGGGGGCGGCCAAAAACATTCAGTACTTC
few	TRBV9	TRBJ2-2	-	CASSVYSGTNTGELFF	TGTGCCAGCAGCGTTTATTCAGGGACGAACACCGGGGAGCTGTTTTTT
-	TRBV5-6	TRBJ2-3	TRBD1	CASSPNPGQALDTQYF	TGTGCCAGCAGCCCGAACCCGGGACAGGCTCTGGATACGCAGTATTTT
few	TRBV19	TRBJ1-5	-	CASSIVVGRQPQHF	TGTGCCAGTAGTATAGTGGTCGGGAGGCAGCCCCAGCATTTT
-	TRBV9	TRBJ2-3	-	CASSSNQYTQYF	TGTGCCAGCAGCTCAAATCAATATACGCAGTATTTT
-	TRBV6-5	TRBJ1-5	-	CASTQGGWGQPQHF	TGTGCCAGCACCCAGGGAGGTTGGGGTCAGCCCCAGCATTTT
-	TRBV19	TRBJ2-5	TRBD2	CASSPGRAGNQETQYF	TGTGCCAGTAGCCCCGGTCGAGCGGGGAACCAAGAGACCCAGTACTTC
-	TRBV19	TRBJ1-1	-	CASSGGNTEAFF	TGTGCCAGTAGTGGGGGGAACACTGAAGCTTTCTTT
-	TRBV7-2	TRBJ2-3	TRBD2	CASSTQAGGHGDTQYF	TGTGCCAGCAGCACTCAAGCGGGGGGGCATGGAGATACGCAGTATTTT
-	TRBV12-5	TRBJ1-5	-	CASGFGGGRNQPQHF	TGTGCTAGTGGTTTCGGGGGGGGCCGCAATCAGCCCCAGCATTTT
-	TRBV5-4	TRBJ1-6	TRBD1	CASSLFGDRGPLHF	TGTGCCAGCAGCTTGTTCGGGGACAGGGGACCCCTCCACTTT
-	TRBV4-3	TRBJ1-5	TRBD1	CASSQELDRRGNQPQHF	TGCGCCAGCAGCCAAGAATTGGACAGGCGCGGCAATCAGCCCCAGCATTTT
-	TRBV10-2	TRBJ2-5	TRBD1	CASSGQGKGTQYF	TGCGCCAGCAGTGGACAGGGGAAGGGGACCCAGTACTTC
-	TRBV11-2	TRBJ2-2	TRBD2	CASSHLDGGGNTGELFF	TGTGCCAGCAGCCACCTGGACGGCGGGGGTAACACCGGGGAGCTGTTTTTT
-	TRBV7-9	TRBJ2-3	TRBD2	CASSLQLAGGHVTDTQYF	TGTGCCAGCAGCTTACAACTAGCGGGGGGTCATGTCACAGATACGCAGTATTTT
-	TRBV6-6	TRBJ2-2	-	CASSKGGTGELFF	TGTGCCAGCAGTAAGGGAGGTACCGGGGAGCTGTTTTTT
-	TRBV2	TRBJ2-6	TRBD1	CASSARRQGPRSGANVLTF	TGTGCCAGCAGTGCGAGGAGACAGGGGCCCCGCTCTGGGGCCAACGTCCTGACTTTC
-	TRBV3-1/TRBV3-2	TRBJ1-6	TRBD1	CASSQETGAWDSPLHF	TGTGCCAGCAGCCAAGAGACAGGGGCTTGGGATTCACCCCTCCACTTT
-	TRBV2	TRBJ1-2	-	CASANRENYGYTF	TGTGCCTCCGCGAACAGGGAAAACTATGGCTACACCTTC
-	TRBV5-6	TRBJ2-2	TRBD2	CASSLGLAVANTGELFF	TGTGCCAGCAGCTTGGGACTAGCGGTCGCGAACACCGGGGAGCTGTTTTTT
-	TRBV7-9	TRBJ2-7	-	CASSSTSQGHEQYF	TGTGCCAGCAGCTCGACTTCCCAGGGTCACGAGCAGTACTTC
-	TRBV19	TRBJ2-6	-	CASRQASGANVLTF	TGTGCCAGTCGACAGGCTTCCGGGGCCAACGTCCTGACTTTC
-	TRBV12-5	TRBJ2-4	-	CASGLGQGAKNIQYF	TGTGCTAGTGGTTTGGGGCAGGGAGCCAAAAACATTCAGTACTTC
once	TRBV6-5	TRBJ2-7	-	CASRWGVEQYF	TGTGCCAGCCGGTGGGGGGTCGAGCAGTACTTC
-	TRBV10-3	TRBJ1-2	TRBD1	CAISEPLGTGGYGYTF	TGTGCCATCAGCGAGCCTTTGGGCACAGGGGGCTATGGCTACACCTTC
-	TRBV7-6	TRBJ1-6	-	CASSSRQDSPLHF	TGTGCCAGCAGCTCCCGACAAGATTCACCCCTCCACTTT
-	TRBV2	TRBJ2-1	-	CASSEAGAQIGEQFF	TGTGCCAGCAGTGAAGCAGGGGCGCAGATTGGTGAGCAGTTCTTC
-	TRBV6-1	TRBJ1-4	-	CASSEALAARMEEKLFF	TGTGCCAGCAGTGAAGCGCTGGCAGCCAGAATGGAGGAAAAACTGTTTTTT
-	TRBV28	TRBJ2-6	TRBD1	CASSSPGQGPHSGANVLTF	TGTGCCAGCAGTTCCCCGGGACAGGGGCCCCACTCTGGGGCCAACGTCCTGACTTTC
-	TRBV5-1	TRBJ1-2	-	CASSLGAGRYGYTF	TGCGCCAGCAGCTTGGGGGCCGGTCGCTATGGCTACACCTTC
few	TRBV3-1/TRBV3-2	TRBJ1-4	-	CASSQDPTNEKLFF	TGTGCCAGCAGCCAAGATCCGACTAATGAAAAACTGTTTTTT
once	TRBV6-5	TRBJ2-5	-	CASSSGLLETQYF	TGTGCCAGCAGTTCAGGGTTATTGGAGACCCAGTACTTC
-	TRBV18	TRBJ2-7	TRBD2	CASSPLGSGGASGYEQYF	TGTGCCAGCTCACCACTTGGTAGCGGGGGGGCATCCGGCTACGAGCAGTACTTC
once	TRBV5-1	TRBJ1-1	-	CASSLGGVNTEAFF	TGCGCCAGCAGCTTAGGAGGGGTGAACACTGAAGCTTTCTTT